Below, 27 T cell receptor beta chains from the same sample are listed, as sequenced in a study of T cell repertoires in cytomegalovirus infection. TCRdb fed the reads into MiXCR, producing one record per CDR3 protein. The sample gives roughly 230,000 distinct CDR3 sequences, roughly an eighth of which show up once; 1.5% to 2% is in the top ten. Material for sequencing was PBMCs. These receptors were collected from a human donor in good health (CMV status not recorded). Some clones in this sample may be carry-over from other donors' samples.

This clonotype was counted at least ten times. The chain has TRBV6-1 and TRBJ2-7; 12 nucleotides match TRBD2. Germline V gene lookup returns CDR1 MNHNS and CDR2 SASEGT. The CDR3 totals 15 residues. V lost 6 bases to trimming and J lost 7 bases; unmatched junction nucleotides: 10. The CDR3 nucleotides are TGTGCCAGCAGCAGGGACCGTGGACTAGCGGGGGAGCAGTACTTC. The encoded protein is CASSRDRGLAGEQYF.

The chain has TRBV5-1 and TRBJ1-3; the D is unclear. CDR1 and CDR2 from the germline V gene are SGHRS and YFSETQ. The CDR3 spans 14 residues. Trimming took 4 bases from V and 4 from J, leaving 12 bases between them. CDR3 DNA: TGCGCCAGCAGCCTTACAGTGGAGGGAAACACCATATATTTT. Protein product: CASSLTVEGNTIYF.

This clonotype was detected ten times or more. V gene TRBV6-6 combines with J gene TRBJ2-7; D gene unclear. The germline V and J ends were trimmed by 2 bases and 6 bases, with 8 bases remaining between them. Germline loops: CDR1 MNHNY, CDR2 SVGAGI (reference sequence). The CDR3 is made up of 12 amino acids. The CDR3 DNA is TGTGCCAGCAGTTACCCGGACGGCGAGCAGTACTTC. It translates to CASSYPDGEQYF.

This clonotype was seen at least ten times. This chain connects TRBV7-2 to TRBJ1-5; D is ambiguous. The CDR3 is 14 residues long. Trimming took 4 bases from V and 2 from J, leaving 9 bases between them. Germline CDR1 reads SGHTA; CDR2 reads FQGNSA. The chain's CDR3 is CASSSDWGNQPQHF. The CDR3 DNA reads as TGTGCCAGCAGCTCCGACTGGGGCAATCAGCCCCAGCATTTT.

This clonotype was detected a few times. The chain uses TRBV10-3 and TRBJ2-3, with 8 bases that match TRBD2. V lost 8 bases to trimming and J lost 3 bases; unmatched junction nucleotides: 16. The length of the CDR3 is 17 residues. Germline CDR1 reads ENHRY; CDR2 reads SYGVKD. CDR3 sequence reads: CAIGAGGSMGGTDTQYF. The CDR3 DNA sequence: TGTGCCATCGGCGCGGGGGGCAGTATGGGCGGGACAGATACGCAGTATTTT.

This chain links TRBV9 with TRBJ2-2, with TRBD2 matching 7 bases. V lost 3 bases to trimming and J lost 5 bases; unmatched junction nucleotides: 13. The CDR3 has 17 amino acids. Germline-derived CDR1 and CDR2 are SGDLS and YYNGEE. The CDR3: CASSAMGGRERTGELFF. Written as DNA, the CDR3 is TGTGCCAGCAGCGCGATGGGCGGGAGAGAGAGGACCGGGGAGCTGTTTTTT.

In DNA, the CDR3 is TGTGCCAGCAGTGGGGACAGGGTCGGAAATCAGCCCCAGCATTTT. This sequence encodes CASSGDRVGNQPQHF. The gene calls are TRBV2 and TRBJ1-5; 9 nucleotides align to TRBD1. Germline-derived CDR1 and CDR2 are SNHLY and FYNNEI. Unmatched junction bases numbered 5, after V lost 4 bases and J lost 4 bases. This CDR3 has 15 amino acids.

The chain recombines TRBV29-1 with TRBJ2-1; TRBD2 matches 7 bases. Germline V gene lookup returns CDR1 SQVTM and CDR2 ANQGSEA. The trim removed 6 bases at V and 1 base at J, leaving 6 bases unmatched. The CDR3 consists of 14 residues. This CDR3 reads CSVAGGGSYNEQFF. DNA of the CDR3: TGCAGCGTCGCTGGGGGGGGGTCCTACAATGAGCAGTTCTTC.

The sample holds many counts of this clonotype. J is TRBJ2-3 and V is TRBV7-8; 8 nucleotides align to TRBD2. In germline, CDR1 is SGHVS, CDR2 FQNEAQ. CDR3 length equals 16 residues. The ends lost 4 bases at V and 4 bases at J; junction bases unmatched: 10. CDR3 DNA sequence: TGTGCCAGCAGCTCGAGGGGAGCGGGAGTCGCAGATACGCAGTATTTT. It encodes CASSSRGAGVADTQYF. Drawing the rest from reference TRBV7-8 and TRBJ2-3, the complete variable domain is GAGVSQSPRYKVAKRGQDVALRCDPISGHVSLFWYQQALGQGPEFLTYFQNEAQLDKSGLPSDRFFAERPEGSVSTLKIQRTQQEDSAVYLCASSSRGAGVADTQYFGPGTRLTVL.

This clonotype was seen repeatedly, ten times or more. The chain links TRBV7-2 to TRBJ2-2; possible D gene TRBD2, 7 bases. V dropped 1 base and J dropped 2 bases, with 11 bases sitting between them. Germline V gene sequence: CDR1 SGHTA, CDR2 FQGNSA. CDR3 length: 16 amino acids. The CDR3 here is CASSLGGGSNTGELFF. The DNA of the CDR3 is TGTGCCAGCAGCTTAGGCGGGGGCTCTAACACCGGGGAGCTGTTTTTT.

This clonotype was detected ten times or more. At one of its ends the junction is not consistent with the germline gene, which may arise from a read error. CDR3 coding DNA: TGTGCCACCAGTTCAGGGCAGGGTGGCACCGGGGAGCTGTTTTTT. Its protein product is CATSSGQGGTGELFF. The V and J genes are TRBV10-3 and TRBJ2-2; D might be TRBD1 (5 bases). Germline-derived CDR1 and CDR2 are ENHRY and SYGVKD. The CDR3 is 15 amino acids.

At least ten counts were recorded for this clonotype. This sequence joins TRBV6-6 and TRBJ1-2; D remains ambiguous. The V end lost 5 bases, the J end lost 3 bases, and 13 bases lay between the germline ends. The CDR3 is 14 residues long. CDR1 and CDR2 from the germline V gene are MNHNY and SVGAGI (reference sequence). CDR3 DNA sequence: TGTGCCAGCAGTCCGACGGGCGGGGACTATGGCTACACCTTC. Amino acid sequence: CASSPTGGDYGYTF.

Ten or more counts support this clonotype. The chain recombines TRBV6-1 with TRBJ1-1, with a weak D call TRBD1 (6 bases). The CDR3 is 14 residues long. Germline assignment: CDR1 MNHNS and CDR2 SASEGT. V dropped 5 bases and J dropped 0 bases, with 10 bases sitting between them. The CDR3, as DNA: TGTGCCAGCAGTTCTCAGGGGCTGAACACTGAAGCTTTCTTT. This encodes CASSSQGLNTEAFF.

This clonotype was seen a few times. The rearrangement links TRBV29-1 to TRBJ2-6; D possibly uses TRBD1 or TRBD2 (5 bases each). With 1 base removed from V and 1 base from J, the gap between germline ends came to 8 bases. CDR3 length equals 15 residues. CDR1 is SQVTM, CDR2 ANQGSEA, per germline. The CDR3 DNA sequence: TGCAGCGTTGAAGCGGGGCTGTCTGGGGCCAACGTCCTGACTTTC. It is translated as CSVEAGLSGANVLTF.

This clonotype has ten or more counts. Here the CDR3 DNA reads TGTGCCATCACCGACCCGGGACAGGGCACAGATACGCAGTATTTT. It translates to CAITDPGQGTDTQYF. The rearrangement links TRBV10-3 to TRBJ2-3; 8 bases map to TRBD1. J lost 1 base, V lost 7 bases, and 7 bases had no gene match. Germline V CDR1 and CDR2: ENHRY, SYGVKD. The CDR3 consists of 15 residues.

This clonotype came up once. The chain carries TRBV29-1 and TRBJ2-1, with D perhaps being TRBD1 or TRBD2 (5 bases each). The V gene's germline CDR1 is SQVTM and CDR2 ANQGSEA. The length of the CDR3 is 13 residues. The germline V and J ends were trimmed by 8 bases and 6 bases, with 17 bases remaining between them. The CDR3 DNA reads TGCAGCTCTCACGGGACCGGAGTCAATGAGCAGTTCTTC. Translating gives CSSHGTGVNEQFF.

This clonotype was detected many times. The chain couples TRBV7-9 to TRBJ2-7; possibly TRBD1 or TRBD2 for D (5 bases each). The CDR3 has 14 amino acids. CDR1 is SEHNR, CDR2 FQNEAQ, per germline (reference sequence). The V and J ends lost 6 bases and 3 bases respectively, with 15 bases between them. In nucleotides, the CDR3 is TGTGCCAGCAGGGGCACCGAGGGGCTCTACGAGCAGTACTTC. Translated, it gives CASRGTEGLYEQYF.

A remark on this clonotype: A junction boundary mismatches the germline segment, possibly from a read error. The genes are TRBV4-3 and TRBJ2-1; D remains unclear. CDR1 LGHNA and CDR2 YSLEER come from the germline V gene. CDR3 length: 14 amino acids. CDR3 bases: TGCGCCAACAGCCAAGATATCAGCTACAATGAGCAGTTCTTC. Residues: CANSQDISYNEQFF.

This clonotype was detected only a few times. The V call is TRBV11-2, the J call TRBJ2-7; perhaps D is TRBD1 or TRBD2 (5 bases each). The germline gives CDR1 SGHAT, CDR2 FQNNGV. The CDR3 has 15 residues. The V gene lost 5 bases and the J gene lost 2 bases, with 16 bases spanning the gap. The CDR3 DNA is TGTGCCAGCAGCGCCAATCGGGACGGCCCCTACGAGCAGTACTTC. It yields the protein CASSANRDGPYEQYF.

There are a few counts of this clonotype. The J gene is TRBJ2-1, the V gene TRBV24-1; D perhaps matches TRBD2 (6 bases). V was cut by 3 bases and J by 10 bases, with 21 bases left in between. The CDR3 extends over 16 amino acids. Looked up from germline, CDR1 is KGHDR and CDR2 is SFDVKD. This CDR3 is CATSDGPGLRPQEQFF. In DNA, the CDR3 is TGTGCCACCAGTGATGGGCCGGGACTCAGGCCTCAGGAGCAGTTCTTC.

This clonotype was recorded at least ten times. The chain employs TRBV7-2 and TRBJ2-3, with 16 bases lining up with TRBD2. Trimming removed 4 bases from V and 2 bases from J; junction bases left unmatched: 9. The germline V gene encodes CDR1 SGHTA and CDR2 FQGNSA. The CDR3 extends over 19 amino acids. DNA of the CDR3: TGTGCCAGCAGCTCTCCGGGACTAGCGGGAGGGAGCAACACAGATACGCAGTATTTT. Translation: CASSSPGLAGGSNTDTQYF.

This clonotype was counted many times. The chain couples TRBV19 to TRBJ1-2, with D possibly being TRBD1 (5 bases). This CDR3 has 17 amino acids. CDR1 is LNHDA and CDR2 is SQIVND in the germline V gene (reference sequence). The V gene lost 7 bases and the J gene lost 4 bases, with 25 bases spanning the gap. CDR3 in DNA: TGTGCCAGTAATAGTATCCAGGGACGGGATGCTACCTATGGCTACACCTTC. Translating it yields CASNSIQGRDATYGYTF.

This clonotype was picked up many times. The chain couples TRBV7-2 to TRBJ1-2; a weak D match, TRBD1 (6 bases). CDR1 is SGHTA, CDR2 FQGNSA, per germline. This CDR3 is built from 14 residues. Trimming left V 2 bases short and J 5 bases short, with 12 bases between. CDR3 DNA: TGTGCCAGCAGCTTACAACAGGGTTGGTATGGCTACACCTTC. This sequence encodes CASSLQQGWYGYTF.

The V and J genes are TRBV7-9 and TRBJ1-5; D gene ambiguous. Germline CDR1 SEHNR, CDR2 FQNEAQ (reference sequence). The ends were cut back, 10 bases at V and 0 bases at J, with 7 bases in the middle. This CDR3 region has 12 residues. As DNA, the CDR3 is TGTGCCACCGGGGATAGCAATCAGCCCCAGCATTTT. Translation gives CATGDSNQPQHF.

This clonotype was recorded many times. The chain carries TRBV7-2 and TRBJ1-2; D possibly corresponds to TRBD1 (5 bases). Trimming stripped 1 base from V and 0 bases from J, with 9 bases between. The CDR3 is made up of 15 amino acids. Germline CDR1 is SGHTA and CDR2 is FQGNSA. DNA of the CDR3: TGTGCCAGCAGCTTAGGCCAGGGCTCTAACTATGGCTACACCTTC. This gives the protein CASSLGQGSNYGYTF.

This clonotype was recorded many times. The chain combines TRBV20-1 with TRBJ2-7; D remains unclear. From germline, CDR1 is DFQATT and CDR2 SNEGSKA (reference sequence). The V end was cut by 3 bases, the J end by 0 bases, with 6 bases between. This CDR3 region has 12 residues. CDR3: CSASGSSYEQYF. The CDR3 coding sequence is TGCAGTGCTAGCGGAAGCTCCTACGAGCAGTACTTC.

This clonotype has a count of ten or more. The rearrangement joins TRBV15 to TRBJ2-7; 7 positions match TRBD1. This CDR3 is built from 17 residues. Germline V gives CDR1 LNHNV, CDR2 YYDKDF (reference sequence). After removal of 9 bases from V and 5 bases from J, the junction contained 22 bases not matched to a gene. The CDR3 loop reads CATSLFAGQVLGDEQYF. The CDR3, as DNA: TGTGCCACATCCCTTTTTGCAGGACAGGTCCTCGGGGACGAGCAGTACTTC.